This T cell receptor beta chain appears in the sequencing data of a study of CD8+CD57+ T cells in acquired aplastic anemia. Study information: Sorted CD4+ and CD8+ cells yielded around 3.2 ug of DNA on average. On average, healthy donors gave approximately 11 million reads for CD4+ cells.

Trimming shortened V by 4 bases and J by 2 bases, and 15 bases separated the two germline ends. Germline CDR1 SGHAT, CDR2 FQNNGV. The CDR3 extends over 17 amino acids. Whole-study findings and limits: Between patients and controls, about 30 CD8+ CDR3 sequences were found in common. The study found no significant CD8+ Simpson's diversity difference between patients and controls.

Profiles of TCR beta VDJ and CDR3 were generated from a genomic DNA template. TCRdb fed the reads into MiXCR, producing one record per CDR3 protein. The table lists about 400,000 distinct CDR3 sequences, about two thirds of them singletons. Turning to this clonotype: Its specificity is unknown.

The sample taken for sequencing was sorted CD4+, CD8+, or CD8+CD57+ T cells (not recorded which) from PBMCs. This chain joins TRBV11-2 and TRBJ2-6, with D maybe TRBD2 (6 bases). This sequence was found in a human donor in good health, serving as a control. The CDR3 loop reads CASSSRLGIAGANVLTF. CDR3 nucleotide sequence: TGTGCCAGCAGCTCTAGACTAGGTATCGCTGGGGCCAACGTCCTGACTTTC.